The 21 T cell receptor beta chains below all came from one sample that was sequenced in a study of blood T cells in healthy people across ages. Primed by a sample-barcoded 5' primer and a J-beta primer mix, a second PCR proceeded for about 7 to 11 cycles. TCRdb itself ran the 5' RACE reads through MiXCR, one entry per CDR3 protein. This repertoire shows fewer than 900,000 distinct CDR3 sequences, about 34% found once; its top ten account for approximately 13%. Sequenced sample: blood. All receptors derive from a man aged 18 to 30 in good health.

This clonotype was observed at least ten times. The CDR3 loop reads CSVSLRTAYEQYF. CDR3 bases: TGCAGCGTCTCTCTCCGGACGGCTTACGAGCAGTACTTC. V and J are TRBV29-1 and TRBJ2-7; D uncertain. The CDR3 length is 13 residues. Trimming removed 6 bases at V and 4 bases at J, with 16 bases between. Germline V gene lookup returns CDR1 SQVTM and CDR2 ANQGSEA.

Of note for this clonotype: Relative to the germline gene, one junction end is altered; a read error may explain this. The chain links TRBV11-2 to TRBJ2-3; a weak D match, TRBD2 (5 bases). The CDR3 is made up of 12 amino acids. Germline V gene lookup returns CDR1 SGHAT and CDR2 FQNNGV. In nucleotides, the CDR3 is TGTTCCAGCAGCTCTAGCACAGATAGGCAGTATTTT. It is translated as CSSSSSTDRQYF.

This clonotype was counted a few times. The chain links TRBV5-1 to TRBJ2-1; 14 bases are a match to TRBD2. The length of the CDR3 is 17 residues. The J segment lost 5 bases and the V segment lost 0 bases, leaving 4 bases of the junction unmatched. The germline CDR1 and CDR2 sequences are SGHRS and YFSETQ. CDR3 DNA sequence: TGCGCCAGCAGCTTGGTTGGGACTAGCGGGGGAAACAATGAGCAGTTCTTC. The encoded protein is CASSLVGTSGGNNEQFF.

J is TRBJ2-7 and V is TRBV12-3 or TRBV12-4; 7 bases line up with TRBD1. This CDR3 spans 13 amino acids. Losses at the gene ends were 6 bases for V and 3 bases for J; bases not matched to a gene: 5. The DNA for the CDR3 is TGTGCCAGCAGACAGGGGTTGCACTACGAGCAGTACTTC. Translation: CASRQGLHYEQYF.

The gene calls are TRBV12-3 or TRBV12-4 and TRBJ1-2; D remains ambiguous. The CDR3 runs 14 residues. V was shortened by 5 bases and J by 3 bases, with 13 bases between the two germline ends. The CDR3 sequence is CASSPRRLDYGYTF. The CDR3 DNA reads as TGTGCCAGCAGTCCACGACGTTTAGACTATGGCTACACCTTC.

This chain joins TRBV9 and TRBJ2-7, with a possible D match to TRBD2 (6 bases). V was cut by 4 bases and J by 7 bases, with 21 bases left in between. The CDR3 is made up of 15 amino acids. Germline V gives CDR1 SGDLS, CDR2 YYNGEE. This chain's CDR3 is CASSPGTFPGNEQYF. CDR3 nucleotides: TGTGCCAGCAGCCCAGGGACTTTTCCGGGGAATGAGCAGTACTTC.

The rearrangement joins TRBV7-2 to TRBJ2-2, with a tentative D call TRBD2 (5 bases). The V gene lost 5 bases and the J gene lost 8 bases, with 18 bases spanning the gap. The CDR3 is 15 amino acids. The germline CDR1 and CDR2 sequences are SGHTA and FQGNSA. CDR3 coding DNA: TGTGCCAGCAGCCCAAACTATCCGACGGGAGGGGAGCTGTTTTTT. It yields the protein CASSPNYPTGGELFF.

This clonotype was recorded many times. This rearrangement joins TRBV6-6 to TRBJ2-5; 11 bases match TRBD1. Germline V CDR1 and CDR2: MNHNY, SVGAGI (reference sequence). Losses at the gene ends were 5 bases for V and 5 bases for J; bases not matched to a gene: 7. This CDR3 contains 15 residues. CDR3 residues: CASSPRTGGRETQYF. DNA of the CDR3: TGTGCCAGCAGTCCCAGGACAGGGGGCAGGGAGACCCAGTACTTC.

This clonotype was recorded a few times. This sequence joins TRBV3-1 and TRBJ2-1; D is undetermined. Per germline, CDR1 LGHDT and CDR2 YNNKEL (reference sequence). The CDR3 consists of 16 residues. Trimming shortened V by 4 bases and J by 1 base, and 14 bases separated the two germline ends. The CDR3 loop reads CASSLVRVRSYNEQFF. The CDR3 DNA reads as TGTGCCAGCAGCCTGGTTCGGGTACGGTCCTACAATGAGCAGTTCTTC.

In this sample, this clonotype turned up many times. The V gene is TRBV28, the J gene TRBJ2-5, with a possible D match to TRBD1 (5 bases). The CDR3 runs 15 residues. The germline V and J ends were trimmed by 6 bases and 7 bases, with 21 bases remaining between them. Germline CDR1 is MDHEN and CDR2 is SYDVKM. The CDR3 region is CASSINQGIRGTQYF. In DNA form, the CDR3 reads TGTGCCAGCAGCATTAACCAGGGTATCCGTGGGACCCAGTACTTC.

The chain combines TRBV6-1 with TRBJ2-1; no definite D call. The germline V and J ends were trimmed by 5 bases and 9 bases, with 11 bases remaining between them. Per the germline V gene, CDR1 is MNHNS and CDR2 is SASEGT. CDR3 length equals 12 residues. This CDR3 is CASSLSFPEQFF. In DNA, the CDR3 is TGTGCCAGCAGTCTCTCCTTCCCTGAGCAGTTCTTC.

CDR3 in DNA: TGTGCCAGCAGCTGGGGACAGGGAAGCTCCTACGAGCAGTTCTTC. This codes for CASSWGQGSSYEQFF. The rearrangement uses TRBV7-9 and TRBJ2-1; 9 nucleotides line up with TRBD1. CDR3 length: 15 residues. In germline, CDR1 is SEHNR, CDR2 FQNEAQ (reference sequence). The V segment lost 4 bases and the J segment 10 bases; nucleotides outside the gene matches: 11.

The table lists this clonotype with a few counts. The rearrangement joins TRBV29-1 to TRBJ2-1; 7 positions agree with TRBD1. The CDR3 consists of 13 residues. Germline values: CDR1 SQVTM, CDR2 ANQGSEA. Germline trimming cut 7 bases from V and 2 bases from J; bases unmatched to any gene: 5. The CDR3 coding sequence is TGCAGCGCATCGACAGGGACCTACAATGAGCAGTTCTTC. Translating gives CSASTGTYNEQFF.

This clonotype was seen at least ten times. The CDR3 nucleotides are TGTGCCAGCAGCCCCTCGACACCCCAAGGGGAGCAGTACTTC. It encodes CASSPSTPQGEQYF. This chain joins TRBV7-9 and TRBJ2-7; D is unresolved. Germline values: CDR1 SEHNR, CDR2 FQNEAQ (reference sequence). The CDR3 contains 14 residues. Trimming shortened V by 5 bases and J by 7 bases, and 18 bases separated the two germline ends. The whole variable domain, filled in from reference TRBV7-9 and TRBJ2-7, reads DTGVSQNPRHKITKRGQNVTFRCDPISEHNRLYWYRQTLGQGPEFLTYFQNEAQLEKSRLLSDRFSAERPKGSFSTLEIQRTEQGDSAMYLCASSPSTPQGEQYFGPGTRLTVT.

In its sample, this clonotype was seen a few times. The genes are TRBV12-3 or TRBV12-4 and TRBJ1-1; 10 bases fit TRBD1. V lost 7 bases and J lost 3; bases outside the gene matches: 5. CDR3 length: 14 residues. The CDR3 loop is CASTRTGGHTEAFF. The DNA of the CDR3 is TGTGCCAGCACCAGGACAGGGGGGCACACTGAAGCTTTCTTT.

To note about this clonotype: One end of the junction varies from germline; a read error may be responsible. This chain uses TRBV2 with TRBJ2-5; D is possibly TRBD1 or TRBD2 (5 bases each). The CDR3 runs 13 residues. CDR1 is SNHLY, CDR2 FYNNEI, per germline. The CDR3 protein is CTSRGSDQETQYF. The CDR3, as DNA: TGTACCAGCCGGGGCTCCGACCAAGAGACCCAGTACTTC.

This sequence joins TRBV12-3 or TRBV12-4 and TRBJ1-2; D is perhaps TRBD1 (6 bases). CDR3 size: 16 residues. V was pared by 2 bases and J by 10 bases, with 23 bases between. CDR3 DNA sequence: TGTGCCAGCAGTTTACCCGCCGGGACACGCCGTTTGAACTACACCTTC. Its protein is CASSLPAGTRRLNYTF.

J is TRBJ2-5 and V is TRBV12-3 or TRBV12-4; D remains unclear. The CDR3 length is 13 residues. The V and J ends lost 5 bases and 5 bases respectively, with 12 bases between them. CDR3 coding DNA: TGTGCCAGCAGTAGGTTGATAGGGGAGACCCAGTACTTC. It translates to CASSRLIGETQYF.

The chain employs TRBV12-3 or TRBV12-4 and TRBJ2-2, with unresolved D. Trimming pared 3 bases from V and 0 bases from J, leaving 2 bases between. The CDR3 sequence is 13 residues long. DNA of the CDR3: TGTGCCAGCAGTTTTTCGAACACCGGGGAGCTGTTTTTT. Translation: CASSFSNTGELFF.

The chain recombines TRBV12-3 or TRBV12-4 with TRBJ2-3; 9 bases map to TRBD2. There are 16 residues in the CDR3. The V segment lost 1 base and the J segment 4 bases; nucleotides outside the gene matches: 6. For the CDR3, the DNA is TGTGCCAGCAGTTTAGGCGCGGGGGGGCAGCCAGATACGCAGTATTTT. Translated, it gives CASSLGAGGQPDTQYF.

The V call is TRBV28, the J call TRBJ2-1; 7 nucleotides match TRBD2. From germline, CDR1 is MDHEN and CDR2 SYDVKM. Trimming took 5 bases from V and 7 from J; bases not matched to a gene: 14. The CDR3 loop spans 16 amino acids. The CDR3 region has the DNA TGTGCCAGCAGTCCGTCCGGGGGAGGGTGGTTGAATGAGCAGTTCTTC. This encodes CASSPSGGGWLNEQFF.